This T cell receptor beta chain was sequenced during a study of blood T cells in healthy people across ages. V gave up 8 bases and J gave up 6 bases, with 6 bases separating them. Germline CDR1 MNHEY, CDR2 SVGAGI. The CDR3 runs 10 residues. Combining a sample-barcoded 5' primer with a J-beta primer mix, a second PCR ran for roughly 6 to 12 cycles. Through a template-switch adaptor with 12 random nucleotides, each cDNA molecule received a tag. A single record per CDR3 protein comes from TCRdb applying MiXCR to the 5' RACE reads. The data hold 1.5 million to 2 million distinct CDR3 sequences, with around half observed a single time. This clonotype has more than one count but fewer than ten.

This clonotype was obtained from a woman between 40 and 55 years old in good health. The sequenced sample consisted of blood. This chain uses TRBV6-5 with TRBJ2-3; D gene uncertain. The CDR3 DNA reads TGTGCCAGCGGGGATGATACGCAGTATTTT. Translation gives CASGDDTQYF.